This TCR beta chain was sequenced in a study of blood T cell repertoires in COVID-19. Overall study: Sample material is recorded as cDNA or gDNA derived from T cells, B-cell-depleted T cells, or PBMCs.

Per the authors' pipeline: The assay estimated nucleated cells by amplifying reference gene primers. The method was immunoSEQ multiplex PCR; TCRdb's version includes in-frame clones alone and lacks a portion of them. That table gives V, J and clone size, and the DNA gave D and trimming. The sample lists 150,000 to 200,000 clones, roughly 87% occurring once. The CDR3 is made up of 16 amino acids. Trimming pared 0 bases from V and 3 bases from J, leaving 11 bases between. Germline V gene data show CDR1 as KGHSH and CDR2 as LQKENI. V gene TRBV18 combines with J gene TRBJ2-2; TRBD2 might be the D (6 bases). Sequencing was performed on peripheral blood. The TCR comes from a woman in her 40s with acute or convalescent COVID-19. The CDR3 reads CASSPPAGRDTGELFF. CDR3 bases: TGTGCCAGCTCACCACCGGCGGGAAGGGACACCGGGGAGCTGTTTTTT.